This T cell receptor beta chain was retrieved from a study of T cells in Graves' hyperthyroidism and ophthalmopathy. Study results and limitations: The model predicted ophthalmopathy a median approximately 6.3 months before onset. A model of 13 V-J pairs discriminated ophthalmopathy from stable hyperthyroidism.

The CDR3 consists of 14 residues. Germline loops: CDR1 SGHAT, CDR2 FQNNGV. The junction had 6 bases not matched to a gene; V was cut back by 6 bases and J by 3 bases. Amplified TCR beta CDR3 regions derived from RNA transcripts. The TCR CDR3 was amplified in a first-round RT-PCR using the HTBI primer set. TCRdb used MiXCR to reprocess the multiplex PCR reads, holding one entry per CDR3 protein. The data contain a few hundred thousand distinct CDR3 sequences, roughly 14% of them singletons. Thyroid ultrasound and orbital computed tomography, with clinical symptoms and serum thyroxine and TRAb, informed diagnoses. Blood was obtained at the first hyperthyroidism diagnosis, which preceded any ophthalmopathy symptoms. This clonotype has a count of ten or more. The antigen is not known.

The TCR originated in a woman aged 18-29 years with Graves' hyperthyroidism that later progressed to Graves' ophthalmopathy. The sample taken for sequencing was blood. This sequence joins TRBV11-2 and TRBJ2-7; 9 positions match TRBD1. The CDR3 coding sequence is TGTGCCAGCAGGCCCCCGGGACAGGGCTACGAGCAGTACTTC. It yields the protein CASRPPGQGYEQYF.